Listed here is a single T cell receptor beta chain. The data belong to a study of hypomethylating agent response in myelodysplastic syndrome. Germline CDR1 is MDHEN and CDR2 is SYDVKM. This CDR3 has 14 amino acids. V shed 6 bases, J shed 8 bases, and the junction held 9 bases outside the gene matches. Profiling relied on immunoSEQ multiplex PCR, and the TCRdb table lists in-frame clones only, not all of them. The sample contains around 5,700 clones, roughly 90% of which appear only once. This receptor was identified in a human donor with myelodysplastic syndrome. The chain couples TRBV28 to TRBJ1-4; 7 nucleotides agree with TRBD1. Here the sequenced sample was bone marrow, taken before or after starting hypomethylating agent treatment for myelodysplastic syndrome (not recorded which). CDR3 sequence: CASSAGGTLEKLFF. CDR3 DNA: TGTGCCAGCAGCGCAGGGGGGACGTTAGAAAAACTGTTTTTT.